Detailed here is one T cell receptor (beta chain). This specimen belongs to a study of control samples from healthy donors and cancer patients. Sequenced by immunoSEQ multiplex PCR; TCRdb stores in-frame clones only, minus some. The sample has around 150,000 clones, 88% seen once. Looked up from germline, CDR1 is SGHRS and CDR2 is YFSETQ. This CDR3 contains 14 residues. Trimming pared 1 base from V and 5 bases from J, leaving 13 bases between. The receptor's source is a man aged 18 to 29 in good health. Specimen: blood. The chain links TRBV5-1 to TRBJ2-7; a weak D match, TRBD2 (5 bases). The CDR3 spells CASSLQRPGDEQYF. CDR3 DNA: TGCGCCAGCAGCTTGCAGCGGCCCGGGGACGAGCAGTACTTC.